The 26 T cell receptor beta chains below were found in one sample sequenced in a study of CD4 T cells in relation to SARS-CoV-2 and coronaviruses. TCRdb keeps only in-frame clones here, not all; method: immunoSEQ multiplex PCR. The sample has 25,000 to 30,000 clones, about 70% seen once; the top ten hold roughly a quarter. Unexposed donor CD4+ T cells date from 2011-2018, before the COVID-19 pandemic. CD4+ T cells were isolated from the cells after 10 days of culture. For these receptors, no antigen is known. The sample consisted of CD4+ T cells from PBMCs, cultured in vitro. These receptors were collected from a human donor in good health.

This sequence joins TRBV4-1 and TRBJ2-4, with D unclear. In germline, CDR1 is MGHRA, CDR2 YSYEKL. V dropped 1 base and J dropped 11 bases, with 36 bases sitting between them. This CDR3 is 21 amino acids long. CDR3 region: CASSQVVLRGTGPYTRTVQYF. Here the CDR3 DNA reads TGCGCCAGCAGCCAAGTAGTTCTCCGCGGCACTGGGCCCTATACGCGGACGGTTCAGTACTTC.

This clone has just a few counts. The chain joins TRBV3-1 (or the pseudogene TRBV3-2) to TRBJ2-1; TRBD1 might be the D (5 bases). In germline, CDR1 is LGHDT, CDR2 YNNKEL (reference sequence). The CDR3 spans 14 residues. Trimming pared 7 bases from V and 0 bases from J, leaving 10 bases between. In DNA, the CDR3 is TGTGCCAGCATGGGGCCCAGCTCCTACAATGAGCAGTTCTTC. Its translation: CASMGPSSYNEQFF.

The CDR3 region has the DNA TGTGCCAGCAGCTTAGTAGGAGGGGGGGGTATCAACTATGGCTACACCTTC. Translated, it gives CASSLVGGGGINYGYTF. The chain recombines TRBV7-2 with TRBJ1-2, with D tentatively TRBD1 (6 bases). V lost 1 base and J lost 2, with 17 bases in between. The CDR3 length is 17 residues. The germline V gene encodes CDR1 SGHTA and CDR2 FQGNSA.

This clone occurred a few times. The CDR3: CASSLTASTDTQYF. The DNA of the CDR3 is TGCGCCAGCAGCTTAACCGCGAGCACAGATACGCAGTATTTT. The V and J genes are TRBV5-1 and TRBJ2-3; D is ambiguous. Per the germline V gene, CDR1 is SGHRS and CDR2 is YFSETQ. The CDR3 has 14 amino acids. V lost 2 bases and J 0 bases, leaving 7 bases between the germline ends.

The rearrangement links TRBV19 to TRBJ2-6; D unresolved. Trimming removed 3 bases at V and 0 bases at J, with 12 bases between. The CDR3 runs 17 residues. CDR1 and CDR2 from the germline V gene are LNHDA and SQIVND (reference sequence). CDR3 sequence (DNA): TGTGCCAGTAGTATGGGTCGCGATCCCTCTGGGGCCAACGTCCTGACTTTC. Amino acids: CASSMGRDPSGANVLTF.

In this sample, this clone turned up once. The junction differs from germline at one of its ends, possibly a read error. This rearrangement joins TRBV2 to TRBJ2-3; D is tentatively TRBD1 or TRBD2 (6 bases each). The CDR3 runs to 14 residues. The germline V gene encodes CDR1 SNHLY and CDR2 FYNNEI. The CDR3 loop is CASREGGYTDTQYF. The CDR3 region has the DNA TGTGCCAGCAGGGAAGGGGGGTACACAGATACGCAGTATTTT.

This clone came up a few times. The chain uses TRBV9 and TRBJ1-1; D is possibly TRBD1 (6 bases). CDR3 length: 15 amino acids. Trimming took off 3 bases at V and 3 bases at J, with 15 bases between the two ends. Germline V CDR1 and CDR2: SGDLS, YYNGEE. The CDR3 nucleotides are TGTGCCAGCAGCGCAGCCGGGGGGCGGGACACTGAAGCTTTCTTT. Translation gives CASSAAGGRDTEAFF.

V and J are TRBV4-1 and TRBJ1-2; possibly TRBD1 for D (6 bases). The CDR3 covers 17 residues. The V and J ends lost 2 bases and 2 bases respectively, with 18 bases between them. Germline V gene lookup returns CDR1 MGHRA and CDR2 YSYEKL. The DNA of the CDR3 is TGCGCCAGCAGCCAATATCCCGCTACAGGGCCCAACTATGGCTACACCTTC. Amino acid sequence: CASSQYPATGPNYGYTF.

The J gene is TRBJ2-3, the V gene TRBV4-3; D is unclear. Germline CDR1 reads LGHNA; CDR2 reads YSLEER. V was cut by 1 base and J by 2 bases, with 7 bases left in between. This CDR3 region has 14 residues. CDR3 nucleotide sequence: TGCGCCAGCAGCCAAGCTACTGTCACAGATACGCAGTATTTT. Amino acid sequence: CASSQATVTDTQYF.

The chain couples TRBV9 to TRBJ2-1, with 7 nucleotides matching TRBD1. Germline V gene data show CDR1 as SGDLS and CDR2 as YYNGEE. The V segment lost 4 bases and the J segment 8 bases; nucleotides outside the gene matches: 12. This CDR3 spans 15 amino acids. The CDR3 sequence: CASSPGPLQGHEQFF. CDR3 sequence (DNA): TGTGCCAGCAGCCCCGGGCCCCTACAGGGGCATGAGCAGTTCTTC.

The chain has TRBV5-6 and TRBJ2-5; D remains ambiguous. This CDR3 has 11 amino acids. The V gene lost 0 bases and the J gene lost 9 bases, with 6 bases spanning the gap. Germline CDR1 SGHDT, CDR2 YYEEEE. CDR3: CASSLDRAQYF. Written as DNA, the CDR3 is TGTGCCAGCAGCTTGGACCGTGCCCAGTACTTC.

This clone has just one count. The V call is TRBV7-2, the J call TRBJ2-7; 10 nucleotides agree with TRBD2. Germline CDR1 SGHTA, CDR2 FQGNSA. This CDR3 has 15 residues. Losses at the gene ends were 1 base for V and 1 base for J; bases not matched to a gene: 1. This CDR3 reads CASSLVAGGSYEQYF. CDR3 in DNA: TGTGCCAGCAGCTTAGTAGCGGGAGGTTCCTACGAGCAGTACTTC.

This clone has only a few counts. The chain carries TRBV6-1 and TRBJ2-7, with D possibly TRBD1 on 6 matching bases. CDR1 is MNHNS, CDR2 SASEGT, per germline. This CDR3 region has 14 residues. The ends were cut back, 10 bases at V and 2 bases at J, with 18 bases in the middle. In DNA form, the CDR3 reads TGTGCCACTTACCCGGGCACAGGGACCTACGAGCAGTACTTC. It yields the protein CATYPGTGTYEQYF.

J is TRBJ1-5 and V is TRBV2; a possible D gene is TRBD1 (6 bases). V shed 4 bases and J shed 2 bases, with 12 bases lying between them. There are 15 residues in the CDR3. In germline, CDR1 is SNHLY, CDR2 FYNNEI. The CDR3 bases are TGTGCCAGCAGTGGGGAAGGGGGGGGCAATCAGCCCCAGCATTTT. Protein sequence: CASSGEGGGNQPQHF.

Only a few counts were recorded for this clone. The genes are TRBV5-6 and TRBJ1-1; D unclear. From germline, CDR1 is SGHDT and CDR2 YYEEEE. V dropped 0 bases and J dropped 1 base, with 13 bases sitting between them. This CDR3 comprises 16 residues. CDR3 in DNA: TGTGCCAGCAGCTTGGGCCCCATACCTACGAACACTGAAGCTTTCTTT. This encodes CASSLGPIPTNTEAFF.

This clone was seen more than once but under ten times. The rearrangement joins TRBV7-2 to TRBJ1-1, with D unresolved. The CDR3 is made up of 13 amino acids. V lost 5 bases and J lost 6, with 13 bases in between. From germline, CDR1 is SGHTA and CDR2 FQGNSA. For the CDR3, the DNA is TGTGCCAGCAGCCTCGGAAGGTACGCTGAAGCTTTCTTT. Translated, it gives CASSLGRYAEAFF.

This rearrangement joins TRBV29-1 to TRBJ1-1; D is ambiguous. CDR3 length: 13 residues. V lost 7 bases to trimming and J lost 0 bases, with 12 bases between them. The germline V gene has CDR1 SQVTM and CDR2 ANQGSEA. CDR3 sequence: CSAAGILNTEAFF. The CDR3 DNA follows: TGCAGCGCCGCCGGGATTCTGAACACTGAAGCTTTCTTT.

This clone was counted a few times. V usage is TRBV4-3 and J usage is TRBJ2-6; D is unresolved. Germline lookup yields CDR1 LGHNA and CDR2 YSLEER. The CDR3 spans 17 residues. V was clipped by 0 bases and J by 2 bases, with 11 bases between them. The DNA of the CDR3 is TGCGCCAGCAGCCAAGATCTTATAGGTACTGGGGCCAACGTCCTGACTTTC. It translates to CASSQDLIGTGANVLTF.

The chain links TRBV19 to TRBJ2-1; D is perhaps TRBD2 (7 bases). The CDR3 totals 14 residues. Germline V gives CDR1 LNHDA, CDR2 SQIVND (reference sequence). Trimming took off 8 bases at V and 7 bases at J, with 18 bases between the two ends. The CDR3 protein is CASVGRGGLNEQFF. The CDR3 DNA reads TGTGCCAGTGTAGGGAGGGGGGGCTTGAATGAGCAGTTCTTC.

The chain carries TRBV25-1 and TRBJ2-5; possible D gene TRBD2, 6 bases. CDR3 length: 14 residues. CDR1 MGHDK and CDR2 SYGVNS come from the germline V gene. Trimming cost V 6 bases and J 4 bases, with 15 bases left between them. The CDR3 spells CASRQRAGRETQYF. In DNA form, the CDR3 reads TGTGCCAGCAGACAAAGGGCGGGGAGAGAGACCCAGTACTTC.

J is TRBJ1-3 and V is TRBV19, with D maybe TRBD1 (5 bases). V dropped 4 bases and J dropped 0 bases, with 16 bases sitting between them. The germline V gene encodes CDR1 LNHDA and CDR2 SQIVND (reference sequence). The CDR3 totals 17 residues. In DNA, the CDR3 is TGTGCCAGTAGTAGTAAGTGGGACGGAAACTCTGGAAACACCATATATTTT. Translation gives CASSSKWDGNSGNTIYF.

This chain joins TRBV23-1 and TRBJ2-4, with D possibly TRBD2 on 5 matching bases. TRBV23-1 is classed as an ORF, of uncertain function. Trimming took off 0 bases at V and 0 bases at J, with 9 bases between the two ends. The CDR3 sequence is 16 residues long. CDR3 loop: CASSQSGRVAKNIQYF. The DNA for the CDR3 is TGCGCCAGCAGTCAATCGGGGAGAGTAGCCAAAAACATTCAGTACTTC.

The rearrangement links TRBV5-4 to TRBJ2-3; TRBD2 matches 7 bases. The CDR3 totals 15 residues. Per the germline V gene, CDR1 is SGHNT and CDR2 is YYREEE (reference sequence). V trimming: 0 bases; J trimming: 1 base; junction bases outside the gene matches: 2. In nucleotides, the CDR3 is TGTGCCAGCAGCTTGGAAAGCGGGGGCACAGATACGCAGTATTTT. As protein: CASSLESGGTDTQYF.

In this sample, this clone turned up once. V gene TRBV11-2 combines with J gene TRBJ1-2, with D possibly matching TRBD1 (5 bases). The ends were cut back, 1 base at V and 8 bases at J, with 8 bases in the middle. The length of the CDR3 is 12 residues. CDR1 is SGHAT and CDR2 is FQNNGV in the germline V gene. Here the CDR3 DNA reads TGTGCCAGCAGCTTAGGCAGGGACGGCTACACCTTC. This gives the protein CASSLGRDGYTF.

The CDR3 DNA follows: TGTGCCAGCAGCTTAAGGGGGTCGTCGAGTTACTTC. This codes for CASSLRGSSSYF. This chain links TRBV7-8 with TRBJ2-7; D possibly corresponds to TRBD1 (6 bases). Per germline, CDR1 SGHVS and CDR2 FQNEAQ. The CDR3 extends over 12 amino acids. V lost 2 bases, J lost 13 bases, and 15 bases lay in between. The full variable domain, rest sourced from reference TRBV7-8 and TRBJ2-7, is GAGVSQSPRYKVAKRGQDVALRCDPISGHVSLFWYQQALGQGPEFLTYFQNEAQLDKSGLPSDRFFAERPEGSVSTLKIQRTQQEDSAVYLCASSLRGSSSYFGPGTRLTVT.

The chain couples TRBV12-3 or TRBV12-4 to TRBJ1-3; D remains ambiguous. The CDR3 is 13 amino acids. Trimming stripped 2 bases from V and 0 bases from J, with 2 bases between. The CDR3 nucleotides are TGTGCCAGCAGTTTAATCTCTGGAAACACCATATATTTT. Translated: CASSLISGNTIYF.